Listed below are T cell receptor beta chains from one sample, sequenced in a study of human thymus T cells. Measured with immunoSEQ multiplex PCR; TCRdb has only the in-frame clones, and not every one. Of about 60,000 clones in the sample, around 94% were seen once. The sequenced material came from blood. These receptors originate from a boy less than two years old with a congenital heart defect but otherwise immunologically healthy. CDR3s include the opening cysteine and the closing phenylalanine or tryptophan. The D gene is left open where the match is weak. Rows give clone size only sometimes, using once, few, many, or a class for an expanded clone.

d_call,j_call,v_call,clone_size,cdr3_aa,cdr3_nt
TRBD2,TRBJ2-1,TRBV7-2,.,CASSLLSGGSFWYNEQFF,TGTGCCAGCAGCTTACTGAGCGGGGGCTCTTTTTGGTACAATGAGCAGTTCTTC
.,TRBJ1-5,TRBV30,.,CAWSVNQPQHF,TGTGCCTGGAGTGTAAATCAGCCCCAGCATTTT
.,TRBJ2-1,TRBV5-1,.,CASSLEGPQDEQFF,TGCGCCAGCAGCTTGGAGGGTCCGCAGGATGAGCAGTTCTTC
.,TRBJ1-6,TRBV7-9,.,CASSGVGPTNSPLHF,TGTGCCAGCAGCGGCGTGGGACCGACGAATTCACCCCTCCACTTT
TRBD2,TRBJ2-2,TRBV9,.,CASSVGLFRGGLDTGELFF,TGTGCCAGCAGCGTAGGACTATTTCGGGGGGGCCTCGACACCGGGGAGCTGTTTTTT
.,TRBJ2-3,TRBV9,.,CASSVGGSGSTDTQYF,TGTGCCAGCAGCGTAGGGGGGAGCGGAAGCACAGATACGCAGTATTTT
.,TRBJ1-1,TRBV18,once,CASSPPQGMSTEAFF,TGTGCCAGCTCACCACCTCAGGGGATGAGCACTGAAGCTTTCTTT
.,TRBJ2-7,TRBV11-3,.,CASSLDTEQYF,TGTGCCAGCAGCTTAGATACCGAGCAGTACTTC
.,TRBJ2-3,TRBV10-3,.,CAISETGKTDTQYF,TGTGCCATCAGTGAAACGGGAAAGACAGATACGCAGTATTTT
.,TRBJ2-6,TRBV9,.,CASSVGLQGANVLTF,TGTGCCAGCAGCGTAGGGCTACAGGGGGCCAACGTCCTGACTTTC
.,TRBJ2-3,TRBV5-1,.,CASSSGTDTQYF,TGCGCCAGCAGCTCAGGGACGGATACGCAGTATTTT
.,TRBJ2-5,TRBV7-8,.,CASSLLVAETQYF,TGTGCCAGCAGCTTACTAGTAGCAGAGACCCAGTACTTC
TRBD1,TRBJ2-7,TRBV6-6,.,CASSLMDRGAREQYF,TGTGCCAGCAGCCTTATGGACAGGGGAGCTAGGGAGCAGTACTTC
.,TRBJ2-4,TRBV5-4,.,CASSFGGRAKNIQYF,TGTGCCAGCAGCTTCGGGGGGCGAGCCAAAAACATTCAGTACTTC
.,TRBJ2-1,TRBV11-2,once,CASSLPATRGEQFF,TGTGCCAGCAGCTTACCGGCAACAAGGGGTGAGCAGTTCTTC
.,TRBJ2-3,TRBV7-7,.,CASSLEMGRTDTQYF,TGTGCTAGCAGCTTAGAAATGGGCCGCACAGATACGCAGTATTTT
TRBD1,TRBJ1-4,TRBV7-9,.,CASSFTGGPTNEKLFF,TGTGCCAGCAGCTTTACAGGGGGCCCAACTAATGAAAAACTGTTTTTT
.,TRBJ2-3,TRBV9,once,CASSVGYGTSTDTQYF,TGTGCCAGCAGCGTAGGATACGGGACTAGCACAGATACGCAGTATTTT
.,TRBJ1-1,TRBV7-2,.,CASSFDRLNTEAFF,TGTGCCAGCAGCTTCGACAGACTAAACACTGAAGCTTTCTTT
.,TRBJ2-7,TRBV4-3,.,CASSQDLVTGPNEQYF,TGCGCCAGCAGCCAAGATCTCGTGACAGGACCTAACGAGCAGTACTTC
.,TRBJ1-5,TRBV20-1,few,CSARHNQPQHF,TGCAGTGCTAGACACAATCAGCCCCAGCATTTT
.,TRBJ1-6,TRBV6-1,.,CASSDGGPPSNSPLHF,TGTGCCAGCAGTGATGGGGGTCCCCCCTCAAATTCACCCCTCCACTTT
TRBD1,TRBJ1-3,TRBV9,.,CASSARDRGGNTIYF,TGTGCCAGCAGCGCGAGGGACAGGGGGGGAAACACCATATATTTT
.,TRBJ2-5,TRBV20-1,.,CSASPVETQYF,TGCAGTGCTAGCCCGGTGGAGACCCAGTACTTC
TRBD1,TRBJ1-6,TRBV27,.,CASSGRDRVNSPLHF,TGTGCCAGCAGTGGCCGGGACAGGGTAAATTCACCCCTCCACTTT
.,TRBJ2-7,TRBV27,.,CASSLSPGAYEQYF,TGTGCCAGCAGTTTATCGCCAGGGGCCTACGAGCAGTACTTC
.,TRBJ2-1,TRBV6-1,.,CASSGRLGSYNEQFF,TGTGCCAGCAGTGGACGATTAGGCTCCTACAATGAGCAGTTCTTC
TRBD1,TRBJ1-1,TRBV7-2,.,CASSVTGGAWTEAFF,TGTGCCAGCAGCGTCACAGGGGGCGCGTGGACTGAAGCTTTCTTT
.,TRBJ2-1,TRBV7-2,.,CASSFLTSHNEQFF,TGTGCCAGCAGCTTCCTTACCAGTCACAATGAGCAGTTCTTC
TRBD1,TRBJ1-4,TRBV4-1,.,CASSHGIRGRAEKLFF,TGCGCCAGCAGCCACGGAATCAGGGGGCGCGCTGAAAAACTGTTTTTT
TRBD2,TRBJ2-4,TRBV6-1,.,CASSEEGLAYIQYF,TGTGCCAGCAGTGAAGAGGGACTAGCGTACATTCAGTACTTC
TRBD1,TRBJ2-1,TRBV28,.,CASKRQGSYNEQFF,TGTGCCAGCAAAAGACAGGGATCCTACAATGAGCAGTTCTTC
.,TRBJ2-2,TRBV28,.,CATLTYRYRGELFF,TGTGCCACCCTTACCTACAGGTATAGGGGGGAGCTGTTTTTT
.,TRBJ2-3,TRBV5-1,.,CASSLQGDTQYF,TGCGCCAGCAGCTTGCAGGGGGATACGCAGTATTTT
.,TRBJ2-5,TRBV7-2,.,CASSSARGYQETQYF,TGTGCCAGCAGCTCAGCCCGGGGCTACCAAGAGACCCAGTACTTC
TRBD1,TRBJ2-5,TRBV6-5,.,CASSPGQAYQETQYF,TGTGCCAGCAGTCCAGGACAGGCGTACCAAGAGACCCAGTACTTC
TRBD1,TRBJ1-2,TRBV15,.,CATSPDRDHGYTF,TGTGCCACCAGCCCGGACAGGGACCATGGCTACACCTTC
.,TRBJ1-2,TRBV28,.,CAIRRFGGYGYTF,TGTGCCATTCGGCGTTTCGGGGGCTATGGCTACACCTTC
.,TRBJ2-6,TRBV1,.,CTSSQEEREATGANVLTF,TGCACCAGCAGCCAAGAGGAGCGGGAGGCAACTGGGGCCAACGTCCTGACTTTC
.,TRBJ1-2,TRBV5-1,.,CASSPTGILNYGYTF,TGCGCCAGCAGCCCGACCGGGATCCTTAACTATGGCTACACCTTC
.,TRBJ2-3,TRBV7-6,.,CASSSRDGTDTQYF,TGTGCCAGCAGCTCCAGGGACGGCACAGATACGCAGTATTTT
TRBD1,TRBJ2-2,TRBV6-5,.,CASSARTGTGELFF,TGTGCCAGCAGTGCCCGGACAGGCACCGGGGAGCTGTTTTTT
.,TRBJ2-5,TRBV25-1,.,CASSESQETQYF,TGTGCCAGCAGTGAGAGCCAAGAGACCCAGTACTTC
TRBD2,TRBJ2-5,TRBV7-9,.,CASSPSRLAEQAEETQYF,TGTGCCAGCAGCCCGTCTCGACTAGCGGAGCAGGCGGAAGAGACCCAGTACTTC
.,TRBJ1-1,TRBV5-1,.,CASSSGNTEAFF,TGCGCCAGCAGCTCAGGGAACACTGAAGCTTTCTTT
.,TRBJ2-7,TRBV6-5,once,CASSYSTGLGSFEQYF,TGTGCCAGCAGTTACTCGACAGGCTTGGGGTCCTTCGAGCAGTACTTC
.,TRBJ1-2,TRBV27,.,CASSSRVRGSYGYTF,TGTGCCAGCAGTTCGAGGGTGCGGGGGAGCTATGGCTACACCTTC
TRBD1,TRBJ1-1,TRBV5-1,.,CASSPQGVPNTEAFF,TGCGCCAGCAGCCCACAGGGGGTACCGAACACTGAAGCTTTCTTT
.,TRBJ1-5,TRBV10-1,few,CASSEQKQPQHF,TGCGCCAGCAGTGAGCAAAAACAGCCCCAGCATTTT
TRBD1,TRBJ2-7,TRBV5-5,.,CASSLRGQGTHEQYF,TGTGCCAGCAGCTTGCGGGGACAGGGAACACACGAGCAGTACTTC
TRBD2,TRBJ2-1,TRBV9,.,CASSPTRGGADEQFF,TGTGCCAGCAGCCCGACACGCGGGGGGGCGGATGAGCAGTTCTTC
.,TRBJ2-1,TRBV9,.,CASSPRTSYNEQFF,TGTGCCAGCAGCCCCAGGACTTCCTACAATGAGCAGTTCTTC
.,TRBJ1-1,TRBV7-2,.,CASSPTGYRNTEAFF,TGTGCCAGCAGCCCAACAGGTTACAGGAACACTGAAGCTTTCTTT
TRBD2,TRBJ2-1,TRBV10-3,once,CAITSGGLHGYNEQFF,TGTGCCATCACAAGCGGGGGTCTACATGGGTACAATGAGCAGTTCTTC
TRBD1,TRBJ2-3,TRBV6-6,.,CASSHGQGDYTQYF,TGTGCCAGCAGCCATGGACAGGGGGATTATACGCAGTATTTT
.,TRBJ1-4,TRBV11-2,.,CASSTRGTLNEKLFF,TGTGCCAGCAGCACCAGGGGAACCCTTAATGAAAAACTGTTTTTT
.,TRBJ2-3,TRBV11-1,.,CASSAKDSIAYF,TGTGCCAGCAGCGCCAAGGACAGTATTGCGTATTTT